The 9 T cell receptor beta chains in this list originate from one sample, sequenced in a study of Ad26.COV2.S vaccination and SARS-CoV-2 variants (dated by TCRdb to the early 2020s). In light of the paper, this sample's time point label describes: individuals recovered from natural SARS-CoV-2 infection. Library creation used the immunoSEQ multiplex PCR assay. TCRdb mirrors the immuneACCESS table, restricted to in-frame sequences. Some clones are absent from its copies; in checked studies, under half trace to an unresolved V gene, and the reason for the others is unknown. In this sample the table shows approximately 140,000 clones, 86% of which occur a single time. Clones ranked in the top ten supply around 5% of the sample. Specimen: peripheral blood, collected after recovery from COVID-19. The origin of the receptors is a human donor who had recovered from COVID-19.

CDR3 DNA sequence: TGTGCCAGCAGCCCCCTATCCTCGGGGGTAGATGAGCAGTTCTTC. Protein product: CASSPLSSGVDEQFF. The genes are TRBV3-1 (or the pseudogene TRBV3-2) and TRBJ2-1; perhaps TRBD2 as D (6 bases). The CDR3 is 15 amino acids. CDR1 and CDR2 from the germline V gene are LGHDT and YNNKEL (reference sequence). V gave up 4 bases and J gave up 8 bases, with 18 bases separating them.

The rearrangement uses TRBV6-5 and TRBJ2-2; TRBD1 agrees at 7 bases. V lost 10 bases and J lost 1; bases outside the gene matches: 9. Germline loops: CDR1 MNHEY, CDR2 SVGAGI. This CDR3 is 15 amino acids long. The CDR3 spells CATMRTGKNTGELFF. The DNA of the CDR3 is TGTGCCACTATGAGGACAGGAAAGAACACCGGGGAGCTGTTTTTT.

The rearrangement joins TRBV12-3 or TRBV12-4 to TRBJ2-5; D perhaps matches TRBD1 (5 bases). V lost 5 bases to trimming and J lost 3 bases, with 10 bases between them. CDR3 size: 13 residues. The CDR3 sequence is CASSPRQKETQYF. The CDR3 DNA reads TGTGCCAGCAGTCCCCGACAGAAAGAGACCCAGTACTTC.

In its sample, this clone was seen a few times. The junction and the germline gene differ at one end; a read error may be behind it. The chain carries TRBV7-7 and TRBJ2-1; 7 nucleotides align to TRBD2. The germline V gene encodes CDR1 SSHAT and CDR2 FNYEAQ (reference sequence). This CDR3 has 15 residues. The CDR3 reads CASSLGLDAYNEQFF. DNA of the CDR3: TGTGCTAGCAGCTTAGGACTAGATGCCTACAATGAGCAGTTCTTC. Based on the CDR3 plus reference TRBV7-7 and TRBJ2-1, the full variable domain is GAGVSQSPRYKVTKRGQDVTLRCDPISSHATLYWYQQALGQGPEFLTYFNYEAQPDKSGLPSDRFSAERPEGSISTLTIQRTEQRDSAMYRCASSLGLDAYNEQFFGPGTRLTVL.

The V and J genes are TRBV6-6 and TRBJ1-4; no definite D call. Trimming took 5 bases from V and 5 from J, leaving 12 bases between them. Per germline, CDR1 MNHNY and CDR2 SVGAGI (reference sequence). The CDR3 consists of 14 residues. The CDR3 DNA sequence: TGTGCCAGCAGTACCTCAGGCCCAAATGAAAAACTGTTTTTT. Translated, it gives CASSTSGPNEKLFF.

V and J are TRBV24-1 and TRBJ1-2; D perhaps matches TRBD1 (5 bases). Germline loops: CDR1 KGHDR, CDR2 SFDVKD. V lost 3 bases to trimming and J lost 6 bases, with 19 bases between them. The CDR3 loop spans 16 amino acids. The CDR3 here is CATSDIGQGGKDGYTF. CDR3 coding DNA: TGTGCCACCAGTGATATTGGGCAGGGAGGTAAAGATGGCTACACCTTC.

The V call is TRBV5-1, the J call TRBJ2-1; D tentatively reads TRBD1 or TRBD2 (7 bases each). V lost 0 bases and J lost 8, with 15 bases in between. This CDR3 is built from 15 residues. CDR1 SGHRS and CDR2 YFSETQ come from the germline V gene. CDR3 sequence (DNA): TGCGCCAGCAGCTTGGAGTTTTCAGGGGGGGATGAGCAGTTCTTC. It specifies CASSLEFSGGDEQFF.

V is TRBV3-1 (or the pseudogene TRBV3-2) and J is TRBJ2-5; D remains ambiguous. Germline CDR1 LGHDT, CDR2 YNNKEL (reference sequence). Trimming took 0 bases from V and 3 from J, leaving 8 bases between them. This CDR3 is built from 14 residues. CDR3 residues: CASSQDLGKETQYF. CDR3 nucleotide sequence: TGTGCCAGCAGCCAAGATCTAGGGAAAGAGACCCAGTACTTC.

V is TRBV6-5 and J is TRBJ2-5, with D uncertain. There are 14 residues in the CDR3. V was shortened by 5 bases and J by 4 bases, with 14 bases between the two germline ends. The V gene's germline CDR1 is MNHEY and CDR2 SVGAGI. Here the CDR3 reads CASSPTSYPETQYF. The CDR3 DNA reads as TGTGCCAGCAGTCCAACATCGTACCCAGAGACCCAGTACTTC.